The rows below give T cell receptor beta chains drawn from one sample of a study of cytomegalovirus exposure and HLA in healthy donors. Assay used: immunoSEQ multiplex PCR; TCRdb lists only in-frame clones, some missing. Of more than 140,000 clones listed, about 89% are singletons. The sequencing sample was made of PBMCs. All receptors come from a woman aged 18-29 years in good health and CMV-seropositive. Both conserved end residues are part of each CDR3. Fields, in order: clone size, D gene, J gene, V gene, CDR3 protein, CDR3 DNA. A D gene is named only where the DNA matches it firmly. Clone size appears in some rows only: once, few, many, or a class for an expanded clone.

abundance: -
d_gene: TRBD1
j_gene: TRBJ2-7
v_gene: TRBV10-3
CDR3aa: CAIRKQGADEQYF
CDR3nt: TGTGCCATCAGGAAACAGGGGGCAGACGAGCAGTACTTC

abundance: -
d_gene: TRBD1
j_gene: TRBJ2-7
v_gene: TRBV5-1
CDR3aa: CASSLNPTGTGPSYEQYF
CDR3nt: TGCGCCAGCAGCTTGAATCCAACCGGGACAGGGCCCTCCTACGAGCAGTACTTC

abundance: -
d_gene: -
j_gene: TRBJ1-1
v_gene: TRBV28
CDR3aa: CATYRQNTEAFF
CDR3nt: TGTGCCACGTACAGACAGAACACTGAAGCTTTCTTT

abundance: -
d_gene: -
j_gene: TRBJ2-2
v_gene: TRBV5-1
CDR3aa: CASSFTGTGELFF
CDR3nt: TGCGCCAGCAGCTTTACCGGGACCGGGGAGCTGTTTTTT

abundance: -
d_gene: -
j_gene: TRBJ1-1
v_gene: TRBV11-3
CDR3aa: CASSLPTWANTEAFF
CDR3nt: TGTGCCAGCAGCTTACCAACGTGGGCGAACACTGAAGCTTTCTTT

abundance: -
d_gene: -
j_gene: TRBJ2-7
v_gene: TRBV6-5
CDR3aa: CASSRRGRAGVEQYF
CDR3nt: TGTGCCAGCAGTCGTAGGGGCAGGGCAGGCGTCGAGCAGTACTTC

abundance: -
d_gene: -
j_gene: TRBJ2-7
v_gene: TRBV11-1
CDR3aa: CASSSYAGMYYEQYF
CDR3nt: TGTGCCAGCAGCTCCTATGCAGGGATGTACTACGAGCAGTACTTC

abundance: once
d_gene: -
j_gene: TRBJ2-1
v_gene: TRBV12-5
CDR3aa: CASGLVGGDGSTLDNEQFF
CDR3nt: TGTGCTAGTGGTTTGGTAGGAGGGGACGGCTCGACACTGGACAATGAGCAGTTCTTC

abundance: -
d_gene: -
j_gene: TRBJ2-7
v_gene: TRBV11-3
CDR3aa: CASSLEGLGESEQYF
CDR3nt: TGTGCCAGCAGCTTAGAGGGTTTAGGGGAAAGCGAGCAGTACTTC

abundance: -
d_gene: -
j_gene: TRBJ1-1
v_gene: TRBV6-5
CDR3aa: CASLRSVEAFF
CDR3nt: TGTGCCAGCTTGAGGAGCGTTGAAGCTTTCTTT

abundance: -
d_gene: TRBD2
j_gene: TRBJ2-5
v_gene: TRBV29-1
CDR3aa: CSSSSGRKRETQYF
CDR3nt: TGCAGCTCGTCCAGCGGGAGGAAAAGGGAGACCCAGTACTTC

abundance: once
d_gene: TRBD1
j_gene: TRBJ1-2
v_gene: TRBV28
CDR3aa: CASTGPDGTGAFGYTF
CDR3nt: TGTGCCAGCACCGGGCCTGACGGGACAGGGGCTTTTGGCTACACCTTC

abundance: -
d_gene: -
j_gene: TRBJ2-5
v_gene: TRBV2
CDR3aa: CASSEDGERTQYF
CDR3nt: TGTGCCAGCAGTGAGGACGGGGAGCGGACCCAGTACTTC

abundance: -
d_gene: -
j_gene: TRBJ2-5
v_gene: TRBV6-5
CDR3aa: CASSEQTIQETQYF
CDR3nt: TGTGCCAGCAGCGAACAGACGATTCAAGAGACCCAGTACTTC

abundance: -
d_gene: -
j_gene: TRBJ2-5
v_gene: TRBV5-6
CDR3aa: CASSYTKETQYF
CDR3nt: TGTGCCAGCAGTTACACAAAAGAGACCCAGTACTTC

abundance: once
d_gene: -
j_gene: TRBJ2-5
v_gene: TRBV13
CDR3aa: CASSFSLRVETQYF
CDR3nt: TGTGCCAGCAGCTTTTCCCTCAGGGTGGAGACCCAGTACTTC

abundance: -
d_gene: -
j_gene: TRBJ2-3
v_gene: TRBV7-2
CDR3aa: CASSAYSAITDTQYF
CDR3nt: TGTGCCAGCAGCGCCTATAGCGCCATCACAGATACGCAGTATTTT

abundance: -
d_gene: -
j_gene: TRBJ2-2
v_gene: TRBV15
CDR3aa: CATSRDGLPTGELFF
CDR3nt: TGTGCCACCAGCAGAGACGGTCTACCGACCGGGGAGCTGTTTTTT

abundance: -
d_gene: TRBD1
j_gene: TRBJ2-7
v_gene: TRBV16
CDR3aa: CASSPDRGASYEQYF
CDR3nt: TGTGCCAGCAGCCCTGACAGGGGAGCCTCCTACGAGCAGTACTTC

abundance: -
d_gene: TRBD2
j_gene: TRBJ2-1
v_gene: TRBV27
CDR3aa: CASAPSGNNEQFF
CDR3nt: TGTGCCAGTGCCCCTAGCGGTAACAATGAGCAGTTCTTC

abundance: -
d_gene: TRBD1
j_gene: TRBJ2-7
v_gene: TRBV7-2
CDR3aa: CASSLSQGLGEQYF
CDR3nt: TGTGCCAGCAGCCTATCACAGGGGTTAGGCGAGCAGTACTTC

abundance: -
d_gene: TRBD1
j_gene: TRBJ2-1
v_gene: TRBV7-6
CDR3aa: CASSLGGQGSYNEQFF
CDR3nt: TGTGCCAGCAGCTTAGGGGGACAGGGGTCCTACAATGAGCAGTTCTTC

abundance: -
d_gene: -
j_gene: TRBJ1-5
v_gene: TRBV7-8
CDR3aa: CASSFLWPGGQPQHF
CDR3nt: -

abundance: -
d_gene: -
j_gene: TRBJ2-3
v_gene: TRBV29-1
CDR3aa: CSVEDPAGPQSTDTQYF
CDR3nt: TGCAGCGTTGAAGATCCCGCGGGTCCCCAAAGCACAGATACGCAGTATTTT

abundance: -
d_gene: -
j_gene: TRBJ1-1
v_gene: TRBV11-3
CDR3aa: CASSLGWRELDTEAFF
CDR3nt: TGTGCCAGCAGCTTAGGATGGAGAGAACTGGACACTGAAGCTTTCTTT

abundance: -
d_gene: TRBD2
j_gene: TRBJ2-3
v_gene: TRBV5-1
CDR3aa: CASIAGSSSTDTQYF
CDR3nt: TGCGCCAGCATAGCGGGCTCATCTAGCACAGATACGCAGTATTTT

abundance: -
d_gene: TRBD2
j_gene: TRBJ2-3
v_gene: TRBV11-2
CDR3aa: CASSLLAGASTDTQYF
CDR3nt: TGTGCCAGCAGCTTACTGGCGGGAGCTAGCACAGATACGCAGTATTTT

abundance: -
d_gene: TRBD2
j_gene: TRBJ2-2
v_gene: TRBV19
CDR3aa: CASSIASGSLAGELFF
CDR3nt: TGTGCCAGTAGTATCGCGAGCGGGAGTCTCGCCGGGGAGCTGTTTTTT

abundance: -
d_gene: -
j_gene: TRBJ1-4
v_gene: TRBV11-2
CDR3aa: CASSLVGGSEKLFF
CDR3nt: TGTGCCAGCAGCTTAGTCGGCGGGAGTGAAAAACTGTTTTTT

abundance: -
d_gene: -
j_gene: TRBJ1-5
v_gene: TRBV7-8
CDR3aa: CASSLGAVRNSNQPQHF
CDR3nt: TGTGCCAGCAGCTTAGGCGCGGTTAGGAATAGCAATCAGCCCCAGCATTTT

abundance: once
d_gene: -
j_gene: TRBJ1-3
v_gene: TRBV4-1
CDR3aa: CASSSRGDSGNTIYF
CDR3nt: TGCGCCAGCAGCTCAAGGGGCGACTCTGGAAACACCATATATTTT

abundance: -
d_gene: -
j_gene: TRBJ1-1
v_gene: TRBV7-9
CDR3aa: CASSLGSQGVAFF
CDR3nt: TGTGCCAGCAGCTTAGGGTCACAGGGCGTAGCTTTCTTT

abundance: -
d_gene: -
j_gene: TRBJ2-2
v_gene: TRBV28
CDR3aa: CASRLADFRGELFF
CDR3nt: TGTGCCAGCAGATTAGCGGACTTTCGGGGGGAGCTGTTTTTT

abundance: -
d_gene: -
j_gene: TRBJ2-7
v_gene: TRBV5-6
CDR3aa: CASSLSDYPGWEQYF
CDR3nt: TGTGCCAGCAGCTTGTCGGACTACCCGGGGTGGGAGCAGTACTTC

abundance: few
d_gene: -
j_gene: TRBJ2-2
v_gene: TRBV21-1
CDR3aa: CASSPTPRGDLGTGELFF
CDR3nt: TGTGCCAGCAGCCCCACCCCCAGGGGGGATCTAGGCACCGGGGAGCTGTTTTTT

abundance: -
d_gene: -
j_gene: TRBJ2-5
v_gene: TRBV18
CDR3aa: CASSTPTVSQETQYF
CDR3nt: TGTGCCAGCTCAACACCGACAGTCTCCCAAGAGACCCAGTACTTC

abundance: -
d_gene: -
j_gene: TRBJ2-1
v_gene: TRBV6-6
CDR3aa: CAISGTPGYNEQFF
CDR3nt: TGTGCCATCTCCGGGACTCCTGGCTACAATGAGCAGTTCTTC

abundance: -
d_gene: TRBD1
j_gene: TRBJ1-2
v_gene: TRBV28
CDR3aa: CASSPWKTGTGRRNYGYTF
CDR3nt: TGTGCCAGCAGTCCGTGGAAAACCGGGACAGGGCGGAGGAACTATGGCTACACCTTC

abundance: -
d_gene: TRBD2
j_gene: TRBJ2-1
v_gene: TRBV6-1
CDR3aa: CASKGLAGGGEQFF
CDR3nt: TGTGCCAGCAAAGGACTAGCGGGAGGCGGGGAGCAGTTCTTC

abundance: -
d_gene: TRBD1
j_gene: TRBJ2-7
v_gene: TRBV10-2
CDR3aa: CATTLGQVSYEQYF
CDR3nt: TGCGCCACCACCCTCGGACAGGTGTCCTACGAGCAGTACTTC

abundance: -
d_gene: TRBD1
j_gene: TRBJ1-1
v_gene: TRBV2
CDR3aa: CASITATTGAATEAFF
CDR3nt: TGTGCCAGCATCACCGCCACGACAGGGGCGGCCACTGAAGCTTTCTTT

abundance: -
d_gene: -
j_gene: TRBJ2-1
v_gene: TRBV19
CDR3aa: CASSIGNEQFF
CDR3nt: TGTGCCAGTAGTATCGGGAATGAGCAGTTCTTC

abundance: -
d_gene: TRBD1
j_gene: TRBJ1-1
v_gene: TRBV28
CDR3aa: CASSLTGDILEAFF
CDR3nt: TGTGCCAGCAGTTTGACAGGGGATATTCTCGAAGCTTTCTTT

abundance: -
d_gene: -
j_gene: TRBJ1-3
v_gene: TRBV15
CDR3aa: CATSMRGSGNTIYF
CDR3nt: TGTGCCACCAGCATGAGAGGGTCGGGAAACACCATATATTTT

abundance: once
d_gene: TRBD1
j_gene: TRBJ2-7
v_gene: TRBV14
CDR3aa: CASSLKGQGIFEQYF
CDR3nt: TGTGCCAGCAGCTTAAAAGGACAGGGTATCTTCGAGCAGTACTTC

abundance: -
d_gene: -
j_gene: TRBJ2-7
v_gene: TRBV7-8
CDR3aa: CASSLGVEQYF
CDR3nt: TGTGCCAGCAGCTTAGGTGTAGAGCAGTACTTC

abundance: -
d_gene: TRBD2
j_gene: TRBJ2-3
v_gene: TRBV5-4
CDR3aa: CASSLEGLAGLTDTQYF
CDR3nt: TGTGCCAGCAGCTTGGAGGGACTAGCGGGTCTCACAGATACGCAGTATTTT

abundance: -
d_gene: -
j_gene: TRBJ1-4
v_gene: TRBV5-1
CDR3aa: CASSPGQSTNEKLFF
CDR3nt: TGCGCCAGCAGCCCAGGACAGTCAACTAATGAAAAACTGTTTTTT